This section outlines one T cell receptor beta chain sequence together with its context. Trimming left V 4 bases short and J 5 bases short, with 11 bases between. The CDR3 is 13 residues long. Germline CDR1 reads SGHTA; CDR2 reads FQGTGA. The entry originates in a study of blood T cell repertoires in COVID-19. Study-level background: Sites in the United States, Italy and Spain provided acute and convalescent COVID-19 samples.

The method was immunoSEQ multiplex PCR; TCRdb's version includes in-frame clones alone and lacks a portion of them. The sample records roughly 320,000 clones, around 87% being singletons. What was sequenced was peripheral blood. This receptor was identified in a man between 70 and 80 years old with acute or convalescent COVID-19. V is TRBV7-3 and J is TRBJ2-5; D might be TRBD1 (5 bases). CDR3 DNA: TGTGCCAGCAGCTCAGGGTTTCAGGAGACCCAGTACTTC. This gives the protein CASSSGFQETQYF. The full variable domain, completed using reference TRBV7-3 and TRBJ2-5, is GAGVSQTPSNKVTEKGKYVELRCDPISGHTALYWYRQSLGQGPEFLIYFQGTGAADDSGLPNDRFFAVRPEGSVSTLKIQRTERGDSAVYLCASSSGFQETQYFGPGTRLLVL.